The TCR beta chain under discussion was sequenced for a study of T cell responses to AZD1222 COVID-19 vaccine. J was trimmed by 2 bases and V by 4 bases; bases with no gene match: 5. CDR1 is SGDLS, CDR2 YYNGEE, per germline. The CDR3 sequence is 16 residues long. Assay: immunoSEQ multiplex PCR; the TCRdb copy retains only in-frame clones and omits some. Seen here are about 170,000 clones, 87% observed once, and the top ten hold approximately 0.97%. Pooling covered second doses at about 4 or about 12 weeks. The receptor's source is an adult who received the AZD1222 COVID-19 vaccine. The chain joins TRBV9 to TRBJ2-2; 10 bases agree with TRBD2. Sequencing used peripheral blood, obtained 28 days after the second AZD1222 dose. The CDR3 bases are TGTGCCAGCAGCTCCGGGACTAGCGCTAACACCGGGGAGCTGTTTTTT. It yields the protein CASSSGTSANTGELFF.